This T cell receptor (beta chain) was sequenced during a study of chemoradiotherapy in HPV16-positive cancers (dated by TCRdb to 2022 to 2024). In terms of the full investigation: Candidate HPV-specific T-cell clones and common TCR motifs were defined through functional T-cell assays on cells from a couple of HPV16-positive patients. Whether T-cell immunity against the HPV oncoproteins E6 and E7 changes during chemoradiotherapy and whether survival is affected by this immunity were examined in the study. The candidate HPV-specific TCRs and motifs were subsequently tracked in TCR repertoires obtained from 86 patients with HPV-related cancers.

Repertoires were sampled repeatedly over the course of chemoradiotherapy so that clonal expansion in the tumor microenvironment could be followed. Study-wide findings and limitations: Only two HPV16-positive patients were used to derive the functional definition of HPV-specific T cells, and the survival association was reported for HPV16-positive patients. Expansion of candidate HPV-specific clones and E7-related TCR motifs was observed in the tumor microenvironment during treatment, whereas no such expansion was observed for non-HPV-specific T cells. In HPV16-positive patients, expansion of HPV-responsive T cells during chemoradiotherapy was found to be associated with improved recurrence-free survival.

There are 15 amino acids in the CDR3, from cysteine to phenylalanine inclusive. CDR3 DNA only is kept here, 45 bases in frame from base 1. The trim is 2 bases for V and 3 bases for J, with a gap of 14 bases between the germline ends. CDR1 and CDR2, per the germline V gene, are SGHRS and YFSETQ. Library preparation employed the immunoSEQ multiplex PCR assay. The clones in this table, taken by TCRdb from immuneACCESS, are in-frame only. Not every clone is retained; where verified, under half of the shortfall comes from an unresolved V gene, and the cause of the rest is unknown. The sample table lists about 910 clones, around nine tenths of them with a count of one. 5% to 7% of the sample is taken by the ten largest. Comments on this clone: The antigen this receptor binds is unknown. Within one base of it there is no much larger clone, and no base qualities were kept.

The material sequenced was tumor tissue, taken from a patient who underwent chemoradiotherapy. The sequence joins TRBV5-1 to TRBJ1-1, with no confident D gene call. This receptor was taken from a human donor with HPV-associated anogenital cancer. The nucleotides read TGCGCCAGCAGCTTCGGAGGCCGACGGGACACTGAAGCTTTCTTT. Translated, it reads CASSFGGRRDTEAFF.